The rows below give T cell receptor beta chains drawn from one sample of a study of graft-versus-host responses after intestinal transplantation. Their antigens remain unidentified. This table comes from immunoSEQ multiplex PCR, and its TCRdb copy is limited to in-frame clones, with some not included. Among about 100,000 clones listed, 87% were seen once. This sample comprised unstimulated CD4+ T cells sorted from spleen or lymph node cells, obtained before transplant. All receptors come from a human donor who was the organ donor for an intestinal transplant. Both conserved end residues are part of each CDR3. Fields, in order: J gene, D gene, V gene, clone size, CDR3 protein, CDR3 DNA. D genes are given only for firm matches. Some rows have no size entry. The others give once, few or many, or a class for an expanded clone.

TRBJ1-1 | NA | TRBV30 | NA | CAWSLEREAFF | TGTGCCTGGAGTCTTGAGCGTGAAGCTTTCTTT
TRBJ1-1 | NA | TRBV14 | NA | CASSQGHWTEAFF | TGTGCCAGCAGCCAAGGACATTGGACTGAAGCTTTCTTT
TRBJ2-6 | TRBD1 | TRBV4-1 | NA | CASSSSPGQRDSGANVLTF | TGCGCCAGCAGTTCGAGCCCGGGACAGCGAGACTCTGGGGCCAACGTCCTGACTTTC
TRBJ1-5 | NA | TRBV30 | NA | CAWSAGSNQPQHF | TGTGCCTGGAGTGCTGGCAGCAATCAGCCCCAGCATTTT
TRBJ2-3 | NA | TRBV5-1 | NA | CASSPRGGNTDTQYF | TGCGCCAGCAGTCCCAGGGGAGGGAACACAGATACGCAGTATTTT
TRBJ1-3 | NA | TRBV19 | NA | CASSISRAVGNTIYF | TGTGCCAGTAGTATTTCCAGGGCCGTTGGAAACACCATATATTTT
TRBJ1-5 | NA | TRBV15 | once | CATSRDISQPQHF | TGTGCCACCAGCAGAGATATTTCTCAGCCCCAGCATTTT
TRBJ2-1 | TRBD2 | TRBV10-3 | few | CAINSGGSPNNEQFF | TGTGCCATCAACTCCGGGGGGTCCCCCAACAATGAGCAGTTCTTC
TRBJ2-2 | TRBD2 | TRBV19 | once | CASSMLGGRNTGELFF | TGTGCCAGTAGTATGCTCGGGGGGAGGAACACCGGGGAGCTGTTTTTT
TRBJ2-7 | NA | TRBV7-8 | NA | CASSPGGLKYDEQYF | TGTGCCAGCAGCCCGGGGGGCCTAAAGTATGACGAGCAGTACTTC
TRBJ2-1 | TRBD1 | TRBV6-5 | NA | CASRTGVGEQFF | TGTGCCAGCAGGACAGGGGTAGGTGAGCAGTTCTTC
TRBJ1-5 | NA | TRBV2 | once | CASSADSPNQPQHF | TGTGCCAGCAGCGCGGACAGTCCCAATCAGCCCCAGCATTTT
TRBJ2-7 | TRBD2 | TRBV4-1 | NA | CASSQPGTSGGASEQYF | TGCGCCAGCAGCCAGCCCGGGACTAGCGGGGGGGCCAGCGAGCAGTACTTC
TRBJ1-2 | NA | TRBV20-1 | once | CSTTRLSGYTF | TGCAGCACCACCCGCTTGAGTGGCTACACCTTC
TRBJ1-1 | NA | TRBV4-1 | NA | CASSQDFIGMMNTEAFF | TGCGCCAGCAGCCAAGATTTTATCGGAATGATGAACACTGAAGCTTTCTTT
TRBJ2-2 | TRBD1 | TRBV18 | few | CASSAGTGSTGELFF | TGTGCCAGCTCAGCCGGGACAGGGTCTACCGGGGAGCTGTTTTTT
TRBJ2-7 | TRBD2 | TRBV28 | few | CASATPGRGRYEQYF | TGTGCCAGCGCGACCCCAGGGAGGGGCCGCTACGAGCAGTACTTC
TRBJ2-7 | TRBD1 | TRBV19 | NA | CASSIKGAYYEQYF | TGTGCCAGTAGTATAAAGGGGGCTTACTACGAGCAGTACTTC
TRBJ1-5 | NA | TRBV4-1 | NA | CASSQGGQPQHF | TGCGCCAGCAGCCAAGGGGGTCAGCCCCAGCATTTT
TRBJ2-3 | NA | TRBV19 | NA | CASSRQEGTDTQYF | TGTGCCAGTAGTAGGCAGGAAGGCACAGATACGCAGTATTTT
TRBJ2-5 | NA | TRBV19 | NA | CASSIDQGTQYF | TGTGCCAGTAGTATAGACCAGGGGACCCAGTACTTC
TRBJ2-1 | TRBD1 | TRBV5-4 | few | CASRPGQGRNEQFF | TGTGCCAGCAGACCGGGACAGGGTCGGAATGAGCAGTTCTTC
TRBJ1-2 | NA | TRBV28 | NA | CASSLARGGGYGYTF | TGTGCCAGCAGTTTAGCTCGGGGAGGAGGCTATGGCTACACCTTC
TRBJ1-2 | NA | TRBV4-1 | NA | CASSDRGYGYTF | TGCGCCAGCAGCGACCGTGGCTATGGCTACACCTTC
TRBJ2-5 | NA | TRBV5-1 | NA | CASSPLGETQYF | TGCGCCAGCAGCCCCCTCGGGGAGACCCAGTACTTC
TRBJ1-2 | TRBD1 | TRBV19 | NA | CASKGQGAGGYTF | TGTGCCAGTAAGGGGCAGGGGGCTGGCGGCTACACCTTC
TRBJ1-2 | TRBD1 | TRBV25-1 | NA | CASSDRTGSRYGYTF | TGTGCCAGCAGTGACCGGACAGGGAGTCGTTATGGCTACACCTTC
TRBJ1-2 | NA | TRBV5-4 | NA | CASSLYSSYGYTF | TGTGCCAGCAGCTTGTACAGCAGCTATGGCTACACCTTC
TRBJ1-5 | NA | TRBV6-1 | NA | CASSEGGGNQPQHF | TGTGCCAGCAGTGAGGGGGGTGGCAATCAGCCCCAGCATTTT